A single sample is the source of the 2 T cell receptor beta chains below, sequenced in a study of blood T cells in healthy people across ages. A second PCR of 7 to 11 cycles used a sample-barcoded 5' primer and a J-beta primer mix. Each CDR3 protein gets one entry after TCRdb re-called the 5' RACE reads with MiXCR. The data show more than 800,000 distinct CDR3 sequences, with more than 25% seen just once and around 16% held by the top ten. The sample taken for sequencing was blood. These receptors were collected from a woman older than 75 in good health.

The V call is TRBV10-2, the J call TRBJ1-1; 10 positions agree with TRBD1. This CDR3 is 14 amino acids long. V was clipped by 0 bases and J by 7 bases; unmatched bases: 2. CDR1 and CDR2 (germline): WSHSY, SAAADI. The CDR3 loop reads CASSESRTGGEAFF. The CDR3 nucleotides are TGCGCCAGCAGTGAGTCAAGGACAGGGGGTGAAGCTTTCTTT.

The sample holds many counts of this clonotype. This chain links TRBV24-1 with TRBJ2-3, with 8 positions matching TRBD1. Germline V CDR1 and CDR2: KGHDR, SFDVKD. The trim removed 5 bases at V and 1 base at J, leaving 7 bases unmatched. This CDR3 region has 16 residues. CDR3 sequence (DNA): TGTGCCACCAGTGGAACAGGGGGATTCGGCACAGATACGCAGTATTTT. Its protein is CATSGTGGFGTDTQYF.